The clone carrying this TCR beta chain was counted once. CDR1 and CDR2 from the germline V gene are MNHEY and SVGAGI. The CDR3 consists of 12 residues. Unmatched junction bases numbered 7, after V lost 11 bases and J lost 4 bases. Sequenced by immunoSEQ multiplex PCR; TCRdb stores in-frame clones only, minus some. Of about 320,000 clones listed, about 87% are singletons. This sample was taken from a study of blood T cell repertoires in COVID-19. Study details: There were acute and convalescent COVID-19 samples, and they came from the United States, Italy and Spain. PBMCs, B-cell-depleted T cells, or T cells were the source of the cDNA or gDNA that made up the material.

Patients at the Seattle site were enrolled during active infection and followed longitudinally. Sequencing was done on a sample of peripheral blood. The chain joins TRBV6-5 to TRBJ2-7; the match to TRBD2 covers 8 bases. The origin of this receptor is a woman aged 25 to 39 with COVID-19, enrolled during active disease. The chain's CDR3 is CAYRAGGYEQYF. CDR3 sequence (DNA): TGTGCCTACAGGGCGGGGGGTTACGAGCAGTACTTC.